This T cell receptor (beta chain) was obtained from a study of T cell responses to AZD1222 COVID-19 vaccine. Using immunoSEQ multiplex PCR, the repertoire was profiled, and TCRdb retains in-frame clones only, with some absent. The table has 120,000 to 150,000 clones, more than 75% seen once. This CDR3 region has 11 residues. With 0 bases removed from V and 7 bases from J, the gap between germline ends came to 3 bases. The germline V gene has CDR1 SGHAT and CDR2 FQNNGV. Study-wide results and caveats: Sampled repertoires all dated from after the peak T cell response.

Concerning this clone: Its antigen is unidentified.

The gene calls are TRBV11-2 and TRBJ1-1; D gene unclear. The starting material was peripheral blood, obtained on day 0 of AZD1222 vaccination. This clonotype originated in an adult in good health. The CDR3 nucleotides read TGTGCCAGCAGCTTAGAATTTGAAGCTTTCTTT. Its protein product is CASSLEFEAFF.